A single sample gave rise to the 3 T cell receptor beta chains below, sequenced in a study of human T cells and chemical hapten exposure. Time point reported: patch test 3, about 24 weeks after DPC sensitization. Regarding treatment: therapeutic diphenylcyclopropenone sensitization with weekly scalp DPC. Via MiXCR, TCRdb re-called the RACE reads, giving one row per CDR3 protein. The sample includes about 170,000 distinct CDR3 sequences, about 30% of them seen just once. The starting material was whole blood, obtained in connection with sensitization to the hapten diphenylcyclopropenone (DPC). Receptor source: a young woman with alopecia areata. Some clones in this sample may be carry-over from other donors' samples.

This clonotype was observed at least ten times. V gene TRBV7-9 combines with J gene TRBJ2-7; D may correspond to TRBD1 or TRBD2 (5 bases each). CDR3 size: 14 residues. Trimming left V 0 bases short and J 5 bases short, with 11 bases between. Germline CDR1 is SEHNR and CDR2 is FQNEAQ (reference sequence). CDR3 residues: CASSLAAGRHEQYF. The CDR3 nucleotides are TGTGCCAGCAGCTTAGCTGCAGGGAGACACGAGCAGTACTTC.

Points on this clonotype: The junction differs from germline at one of its ends, possibly a read error. The chain recombines TRBV6-6 with TRBJ1-4, with D perhaps matching TRBD1 (5 bases). The CDR3 sequence is 14 residues long. CDR1 MNHNY and CDR2 SVGAGI come from the germline V gene (reference sequence). CDR3 amino acids: CASSISGDGRKLSF. The CDR3, as DNA: TGTGCCAGCAGTATAAGCGGGGACGGTCGGAAACTGTCTTTT.

J is TRBJ2-3 and V is TRBV9; TRBD2 matches at 12 bases. This CDR3 has 16 residues. Germline V gene data show CDR1 as SGDLS and CDR2 as YYNGEE. With 3 bases clipped from V and 6 bases from J, the junction kept 8 bases outside the gene matches. DNA for the CDR3: TGTGCCAGCAGCGCGGATCTACTAGCGGGGGGCGATACGCAGTATTTT. It is translated as CASSADLLAGGDTQYF.